Here is one T cell receptor beta chain with its context. What it recognizes is unknown. Amplification used 60 Vbeta primers and 13 Jbeta primers. The assay was immunoSEQ multiplex PCR, and TCRdb's table has in-frame clones only and misses some. The profile covers under 140,000 clones, with about 90% appearing a single time and 1.5% to 2% taken by the ten largest. With 10 bases clipped from V and 0 bases from J, the junction kept 9 bases outside the gene matches. The CDR3 contains 15 residues. Germline-derived CDR1 and CDR2 are ENHRY and SYGVKD. This entry is derived from a study of cytomegalovirus exposure and HLA in healthy donors. Study-level findings and limits: Researchers had no immune exposure information except CMV serostatus available.

The source is a man aged 40-50 years in good health and CMV-seronegative. The sample was PBMCs. The chain couples TRBV10-3 to TRBJ1-3; 7 bases map to TRBD1. For the CDR3, the DNA is TGTGCCAGTGGACAGGCCCAACACTCTGGAAACACCATATATTTT. Its translation: CASGQAQHSGNTIYF.